What follows describes a single TCR beta chain. No antigen is known for it. This sample is part of a study of OX40 agonist ivuxolimab in advanced cancers. Only in-frame clones appear in the TCRdb table, and some are missing; sequencing was by immunoSEQ multiplex PCR. Of about 45,000 clones detected, roughly 80% appear once; the ten largest clones hold approximately 16%. The length of the CDR3 is 15 residues. Deletions cut 5 bases from V and 2 bases from J, with 10 bases between. Germline V gene data show CDR1 as MDHEN and CDR2 as SYDVKM. Study findings and constraints: Clonal expansion by week 6 occurred in CD4+ and CD8+ blood T cells (at 0.1 to 3.0 mg/kg). CD8+ T cells averaged more expanded clones than CD4+. Nonresponders, in some cases, also had low normalized T-cell clonal expansion.

This sequence originates from an adult with an advanced solid tumor such as melanoma, head and neck, liver or kidney cancer. The chain recombines TRBV28 with TRBJ2-6; D remains unclear. The sequencing here drew on CD4+ or CD8+ T cells sorted from blood, taken in a trial of the OX40 agonist ivuxolimab. In DNA, the CDR3 is TGTGCCAGCAGTCCTGTGAATGCTGGGGCCAACGTCCTGACTTTC. It encodes CASSPVNAGANVLTF. The full variable domain, completed using reference TRBV28 and TRBJ2-6, is DVKVTQSSRYLVKRTGEKVFLECVQDMDHENMFWYRQDPGLGLRLIYFSYDVKMKEKGDIPEGYSVSREKKERFSLILESASTNQTSMYLCASSPVNAGANVLTFGAGSRLTVL.